Sequencing of this T cell receptor (beta chain) was carried out in a study of blood T cell repertoires in COVID-19 (dated by TCRdb to 2020 to 2021). As for the study more broadly: Samples from collaborators originated in the United States, Italy and Spain and spanned both the acute and convalescent phases of COVID-19. The material from the prospective study consisted of cDNA or gDNA derived from T cells, B-cell-depleted T cells, or PBMCs. Deeply sampled blood TCRbeta repertoires from subjects exposed to, actively infected with, or recovered from COVID-19 were included in the dataset. A freely available public database, intended as a resource for researchers studying the immune response to SARS-CoV-2, is where the repertoires were released. The samples were drawn from two sources: the first 160 participants of the ongoing ImmuneRACE study, and 1,000 to 1,500 subjects contributed by 6 global collaborators. Sample metadata almost always included a de-identified subject ID, COVID-19 status, age in years and sex. Where available, HLA class I and class II types were obtained from metadata supplied by the sample provider rather than from assay-based typing. Paper-wide results and their limitations: The quantity of clinical and demographic metadata differed by source and by participant and was supplied without curation.

The collaborating institutions used their own protocols to collect whole blood in K2EDTA tubes. Collaborator samples were shipped for TCRbeta analysis as frozen whole blood, isolated PBMCs, or DNA extracted from either sample type. The germline V gene supplies CDR1 LGHNT and CDR2 FRNRAP. Trimming at the junction amounts to 6 bases on V and 1 base on J, and the germline ends lie 6 bases apart. The CDR3 spans 12 residues, from the cysteine through the phenylalanine. This entry keeps only the CDR3 DNA: 36 bases, framed from base 1. In regard to this clone: The antigen it binds to is not known. The sample holds no much larger clone one base away, and base qualities are not on file.

TCRbeta CDR3 regions were amplified from genomic DNA by means of the immunoSEQ Assay, a bias-controlled multiplex PCR. In the authors' own workflow: Nucleated cell counts per sample were estimated from amplification of reference gene primers within the assay. To quantify the absolute abundance of each unique TCRbeta CDR3 rearrangement, sequence reads were collapsed and filtered. Productive Simpson clonality was computed per sample as the square root of Simpson's diversity index over productive rearrangements. TCRdb retrieved this table from immuneACCESS and kept in-frame rearrangements only. Not all clones are present; in checked studies, unresolved V genes account for under half, and no reason is known for the remainder. The V and J calls and clone size come from that table; D and trimming were worked out from the DNA. For this sample the table gives under 200,000 clones, of which around 80% were detected only once. Together, the top ten hold approximately 7% of the sample.

The chain employs TRBV12-5 and TRBJ1-2; the D gene is unclear. The source material was peripheral blood. The TCR was taken from a man in his 70s with active or convalescent COVID-19. The CDR3 here reads CASGQYNYGYTF. Here is the DNA: TGTGCTAGTGGACAGTATAACTATGGCTACACCTTC.